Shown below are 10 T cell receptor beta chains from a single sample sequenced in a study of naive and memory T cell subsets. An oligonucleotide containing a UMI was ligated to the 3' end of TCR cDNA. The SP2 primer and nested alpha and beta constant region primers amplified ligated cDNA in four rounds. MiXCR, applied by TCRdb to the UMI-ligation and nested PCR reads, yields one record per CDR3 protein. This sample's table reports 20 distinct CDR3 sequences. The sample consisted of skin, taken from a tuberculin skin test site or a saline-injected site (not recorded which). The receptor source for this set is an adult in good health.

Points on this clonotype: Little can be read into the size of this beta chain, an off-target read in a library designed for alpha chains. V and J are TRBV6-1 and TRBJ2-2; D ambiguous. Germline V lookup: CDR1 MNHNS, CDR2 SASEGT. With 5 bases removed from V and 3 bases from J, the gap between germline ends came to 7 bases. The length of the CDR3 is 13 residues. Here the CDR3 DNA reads TGTGCCAGCAGTAGCGACTACACCGGGGAGCTGTTTTTT. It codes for CASSSDYTGELFF.

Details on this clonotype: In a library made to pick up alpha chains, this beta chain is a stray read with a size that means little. Here the CDR3 reads CASSHPFGTGEAFF. The CDR3 DNA sequence: TGTGCCAGCAGTCACCCCTTCGGGACCGGTGAAGCTTTCTTT. The gene calls are TRBV27 and TRBJ1-1; D is possibly TRBD1 (5 bases). This CDR3 has 14 residues. Germline V gene sequence: CDR1 MNHEY, CDR2 SMNVEV (reference sequence). Trimming cost V 5 bases and J 7 bases, with 17 bases left between them.

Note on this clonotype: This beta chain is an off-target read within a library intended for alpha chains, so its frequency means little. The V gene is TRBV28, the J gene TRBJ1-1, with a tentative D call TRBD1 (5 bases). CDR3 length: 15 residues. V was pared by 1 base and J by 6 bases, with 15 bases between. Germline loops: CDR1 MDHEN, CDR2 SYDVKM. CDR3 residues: CASSLSSGLAPEAFF. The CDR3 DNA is TGTGCCAGCAGTTTATCCTCAGGGTTAGCCCCTGAAGCTTTCTTT.

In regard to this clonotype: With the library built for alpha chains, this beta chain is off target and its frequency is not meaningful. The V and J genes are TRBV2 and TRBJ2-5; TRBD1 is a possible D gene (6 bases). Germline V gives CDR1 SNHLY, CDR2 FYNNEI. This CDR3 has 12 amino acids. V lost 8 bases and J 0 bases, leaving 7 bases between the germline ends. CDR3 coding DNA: TGTGCCAGCCGGGACAACCAAGAGACCCAGTACTTC. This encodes CASRDNQETQYF.

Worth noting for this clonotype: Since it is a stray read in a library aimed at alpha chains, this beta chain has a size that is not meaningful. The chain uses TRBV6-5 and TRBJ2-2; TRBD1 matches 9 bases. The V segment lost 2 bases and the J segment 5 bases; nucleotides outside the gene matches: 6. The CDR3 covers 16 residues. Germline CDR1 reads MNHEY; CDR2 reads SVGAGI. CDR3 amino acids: CASSYVGQGSTGELFF. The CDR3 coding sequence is TGTGCCAGCAGTTACGTTGGACAGGGGAGTACCGGGGAGCTGTTTTTT.

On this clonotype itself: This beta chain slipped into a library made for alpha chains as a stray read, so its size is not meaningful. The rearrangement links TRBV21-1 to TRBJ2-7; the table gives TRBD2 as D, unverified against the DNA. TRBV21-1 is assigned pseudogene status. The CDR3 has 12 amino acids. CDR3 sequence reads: CASSKDRGEQYV. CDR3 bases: TGTGCCAGCAGCAAAGATCGAGGGGAGCAGTACGTC.

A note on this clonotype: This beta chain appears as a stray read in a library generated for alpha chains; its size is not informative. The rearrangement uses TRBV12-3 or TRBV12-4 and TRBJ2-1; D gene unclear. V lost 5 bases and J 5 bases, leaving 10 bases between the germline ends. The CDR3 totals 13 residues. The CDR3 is CASSPTENNEQFF. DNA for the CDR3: TGTGCCAGCAGTCCCACTGAGAACAATGAGCAGTTCTTC.

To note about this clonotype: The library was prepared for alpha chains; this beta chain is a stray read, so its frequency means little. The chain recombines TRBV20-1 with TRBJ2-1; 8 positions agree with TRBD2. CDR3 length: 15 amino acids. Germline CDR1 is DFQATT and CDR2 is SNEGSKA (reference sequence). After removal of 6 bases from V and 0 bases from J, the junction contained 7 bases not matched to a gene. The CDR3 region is CSAASGPSSYNEQFF. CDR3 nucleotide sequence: TGCAGTGCAGCTAGCGGGCCGAGCTCCTACAATGAGCAGTTCTTC.

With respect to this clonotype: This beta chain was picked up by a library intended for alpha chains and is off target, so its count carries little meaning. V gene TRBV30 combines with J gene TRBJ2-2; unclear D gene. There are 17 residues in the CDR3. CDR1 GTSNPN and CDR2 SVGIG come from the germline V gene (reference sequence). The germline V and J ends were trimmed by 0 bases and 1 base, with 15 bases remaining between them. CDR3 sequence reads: CAWSVLYWTKNTGELFF. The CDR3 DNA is TGTGCCTGGAGTGTACTGTATTGGACGAAGAACACCGGGGAGCTGTTTTTT.

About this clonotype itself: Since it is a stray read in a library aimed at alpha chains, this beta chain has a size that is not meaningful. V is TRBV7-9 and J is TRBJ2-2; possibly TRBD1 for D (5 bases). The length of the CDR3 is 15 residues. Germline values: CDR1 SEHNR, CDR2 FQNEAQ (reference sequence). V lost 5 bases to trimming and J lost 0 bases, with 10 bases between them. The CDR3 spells CASSRQSANTGELFF. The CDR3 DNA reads TGTGCCAGCAGCCGACAGAGCGCGAACACCGGGGAGCTGTTTTTT. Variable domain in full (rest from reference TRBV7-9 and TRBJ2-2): DTGVSQNPRHKITKRGQNVTFRCDPISEHNRLYWYRQTLGQGPEFLTYFQNEAQLEKSRLLSDRFSAERPKGSFSTLEIQRTEQGDSAMYLCASSRQSANTGELFFGEGSRLTVL.